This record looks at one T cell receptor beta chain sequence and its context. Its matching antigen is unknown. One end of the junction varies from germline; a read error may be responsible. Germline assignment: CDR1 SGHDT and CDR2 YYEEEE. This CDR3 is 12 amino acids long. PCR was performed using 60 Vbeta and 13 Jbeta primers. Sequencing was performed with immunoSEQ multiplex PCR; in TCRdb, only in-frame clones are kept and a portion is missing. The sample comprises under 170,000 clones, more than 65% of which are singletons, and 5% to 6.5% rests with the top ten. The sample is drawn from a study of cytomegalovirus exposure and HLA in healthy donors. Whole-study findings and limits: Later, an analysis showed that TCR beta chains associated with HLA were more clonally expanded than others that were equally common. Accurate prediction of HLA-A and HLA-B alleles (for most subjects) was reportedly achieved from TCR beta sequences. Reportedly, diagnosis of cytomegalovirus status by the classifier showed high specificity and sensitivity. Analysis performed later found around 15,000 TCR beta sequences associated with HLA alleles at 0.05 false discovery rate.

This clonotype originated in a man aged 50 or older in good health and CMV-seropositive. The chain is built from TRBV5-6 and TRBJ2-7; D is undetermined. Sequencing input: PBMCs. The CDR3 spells CASSLGNYKQYF. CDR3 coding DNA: TGTGCCAGCAGCTTGGGGAACTACAAGCAGTACTTC.